This TCR beta chain is from a study of blood T cell repertoires in COVID-19. Profiling relied on immunoSEQ multiplex PCR, and the TCRdb table lists in-frame clones only, not all of them. The sample has fewer than 150,000 clones, roughly 86% seen once; the top ten hold roughly a tenth. This sequence originates from a man aged 50 to 59 with active or convalescent COVID-19. Sequencing was done on a sample of peripheral blood.

The CDR3 spells CASSQETDRAGYTF. CDR3 DNA sequence: TGCGCCAGCAGCCAGGAAACGGACAGGGCGGGCTACACCTTC. The rearrangement joins TRBV4-1 to TRBJ1-2, with 8 bases identical to TRBD1. Per germline, CDR1 MGHRA and CDR2 YSYEKL. V lost 3 bases to trimming and J lost 8 bases; unmatched junction nucleotides: 8. The CDR3 extends over 14 amino acids.